These T cell receptor beta chains were read from a single sample in a study of PD-L1 blockade in urothelial cancer. TCRdb keeps only in-frame clones here, not all; method: immunoSEQ multiplex PCR. This repertoire shows some 100,000 clones, 91% found once; its top ten account for 0.8% to 1%. Sequences were derived from PBMCs, sampled around atezolizumab (anti-PD-L1) treatment. All receptors come from an elderly woman with urothelial cancer. CDR3s include the opening cysteine and the closing phenylalanine or tryptophan. D genes are given only for firm matches. Expanded clones are given a class, and other clones once, few, many or no size at all.

v_call	j_call	clone_size	d_call	cdr3_nt	cdr3_aa
TRBV7-3	TRBJ1-1	-	-	TGTGCCAGCAGCTTAGAGGGGAACACTGAAGCTTTCTTT	CASSLEGNTEAFF
TRBV18	TRBJ2-1	-	TRBD1	TGTGCCAGCTCACCCGGGACAGGGGGCAAAAGTGAGCAGTTCTTC	CASSPGTGGKSEQFF
TRBV7-9	TRBJ1-1	-	-	TGTGCCAGCAGCTTAGAAGGGGCAGTCGCTGAAGCTTTCTTT	CASSLEGAVAEAFF
TRBV18	TRBJ2-3	-	-	TGTGCCAGCTCCCACAGCCAGGGAAGCACAGATACGCAGTATTTT	CASSHSQGSTDTQYF
TRBV6-1	TRBJ2-3	-	TRBD2	TGTGCCACCTCAGGTCGAGCGGGAGGCCCAGATACGCAGTATTTT	CATSGRAGGPDTQYF
TRBV5-1	TRBJ2-1	-	TRBD2	TGCGCCAGCAGCTTGGGGCTAGCGGGAGAAGGGTATGAGCAGTTCTTC	CASSLGLAGEGYEQFF
TRBV6-6	TRBJ2-2	-	TRBD1	TGTGCCACCGGGACAGGGGGTTCCACCGGGGAGCTGTTTTTT	CATGTGGSTGELFF
TRBV5-4	TRBJ2-3	-	TRBD2	TGTGCCAGCAGCGCCGGGACTAGCGGGAACACAGATACGCAGTATTTT	CASSAGTSGNTDTQYF
TRBV18	TRBJ2-2	-	-	TGTGCCAGCTCTCCCAAGTCCGGCAGGGAACCCGGGGAGCTGTTTTTT	CASSPKSGREPGELFF
TRBV25-1	TRBJ1-1	few	-	TGTGCCAGCAGCCTGGGGACATGGACTGAAGCTTTCTTT	CASSLGTWTEAFF
TRBV7-2	TRBJ1-1	few	TRBD1	TGTGCCAGCAGACCCGGGACAGCGAACACTGAAGCTTTCTTT	CASRPGTANTEAFF
TRBV5-1	TRBJ2-2	-	-	TGCGCCAGCAGCTTGCCTCAGGGAAACACCGGGGAGCTGTTTTTT	CASSLPQGNTGELFF
TRBV5-1	TRBJ2-7	-	TRBD1	TGCGCCAGCAGCACGGGACAGGGGGCTAACGAGCAGTACTTC	CASSTGQGANEQYF
TRBV6-6	TRBJ1-1	-	-	TGTGCCAGCAGTAAACGTACAGACCCCGGGATTCCTGAAGCTTTCTTT	CASSKRTDPGIPEAFF
TRBV5-1	TRBJ1-2	-	TRBD1	TGCGCCAGCAGCCCCCGGACAGGGGAGGATGGCTACACCTTC	CASSPRTGEDGYTF
TRBV7-9	TRBJ1-1	few	-	TGTGCCAGCAGCCAGACACCTTTGAACACTGAAGCTTTCTTT	CASSQTPLNTEAFF